The T cell receptor (beta chain) described here comes from a study of T cell responses to AZD1222 COVID-19 vaccine. The study, taken as a whole, reports: Vaccine-related CD4 TCRs covered spike, predominating at 160-218 and 743-854. Donors skewed white British and female; clonal diversity was possibly underestimated.

The CDR3 totals 15 residues. V was trimmed by 3 bases and J by 2 bases, leaving 13 bases between them. Germline lookup yields CDR1 LGHDT and CDR2 YNNKEL (reference sequence). Worth noting for this clone: Its specificity is unknown.

Profiled with immunoSEQ multiplex PCR; TCRdb holds only in-frame clones, not every one. Of approximately 140,000 clones in the sample, more than 85% were seen once. V gene TRBV3-1 (or the pseudogene TRBV3-2) combines with J gene TRBJ1-2, with D possibly matching TRBD1 (5 bases). This sequence was found in an adult in good health. The sample consisted of peripheral blood, taken on day 0 of AZD1222 vaccination. The CDR3 loop is CASSQGNWDNYGYTF. The CDR3 bases are TGTGCCAGCAGCCAGGGGAATTGGGACAACTATGGCTACACCTTC.